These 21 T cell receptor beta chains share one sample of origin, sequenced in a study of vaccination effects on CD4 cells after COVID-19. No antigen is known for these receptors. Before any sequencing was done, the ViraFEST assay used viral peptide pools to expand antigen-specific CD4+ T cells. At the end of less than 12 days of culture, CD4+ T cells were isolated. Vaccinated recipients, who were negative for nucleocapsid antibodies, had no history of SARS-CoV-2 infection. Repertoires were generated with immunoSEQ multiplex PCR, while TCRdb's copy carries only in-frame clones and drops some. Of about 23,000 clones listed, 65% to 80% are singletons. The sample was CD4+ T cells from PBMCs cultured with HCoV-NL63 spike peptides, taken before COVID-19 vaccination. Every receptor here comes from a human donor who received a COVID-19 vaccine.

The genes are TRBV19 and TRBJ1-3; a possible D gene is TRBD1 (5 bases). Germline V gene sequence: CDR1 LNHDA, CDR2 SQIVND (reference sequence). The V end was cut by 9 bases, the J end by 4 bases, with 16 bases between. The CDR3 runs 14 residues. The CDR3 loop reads CASHHRRRGNTIYF. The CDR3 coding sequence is TGTGCCAGCCACCACAGGAGAAGGGGAAACACCATATATTTT. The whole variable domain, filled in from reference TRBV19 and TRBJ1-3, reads DGGITQSPKYLFRKEGQNVTLSCEQNLNHDAMYWYRQDPGQGLRLIYYSQIVNDFQKGDIAEGYSVSREKKESFPLTVTSAQKNPTAFYLCASHHRRRGNTIYFGEGSWLTVV.

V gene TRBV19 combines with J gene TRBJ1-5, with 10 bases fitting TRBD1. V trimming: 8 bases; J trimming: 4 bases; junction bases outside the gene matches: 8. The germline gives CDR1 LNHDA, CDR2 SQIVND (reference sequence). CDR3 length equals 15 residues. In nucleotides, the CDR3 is TGTGCCAGTGCCTTTGGACAGGGGGAGAATCAGCCCCAGCATTTT. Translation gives CASAFGQGENQPQHF.

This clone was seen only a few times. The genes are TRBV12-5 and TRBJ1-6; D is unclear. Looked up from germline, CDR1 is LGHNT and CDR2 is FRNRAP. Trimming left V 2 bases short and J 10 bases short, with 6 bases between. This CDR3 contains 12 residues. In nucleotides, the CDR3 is TGTGCTAGTGGTTTGCCCCGCTCACCCCTCCACTTT. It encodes CASGLPRSPLHF.

The CDR3 spells CASSRRYGETQYF. The CDR3, as DNA: TGTGCCAGCAGCCGAAGATATGGGGAGACCCAGTACTTC. V usage is TRBV5-8 and J usage is TRBJ2-5; D remains unclear. This CDR3 has 13 amino acids. Germline V gives CDR1 SGHTS, CDR2 YDEGEE. V lost 4 bases and J 5 bases, leaving 12 bases between the germline ends.

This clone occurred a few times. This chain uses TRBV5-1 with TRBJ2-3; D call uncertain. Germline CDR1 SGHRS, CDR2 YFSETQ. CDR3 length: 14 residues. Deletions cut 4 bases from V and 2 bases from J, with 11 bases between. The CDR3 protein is CASSTDGTTDTQYF. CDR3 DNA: TGCGCCAGCAGCACGGACGGAACCACAGATACGCAGTATTTT.

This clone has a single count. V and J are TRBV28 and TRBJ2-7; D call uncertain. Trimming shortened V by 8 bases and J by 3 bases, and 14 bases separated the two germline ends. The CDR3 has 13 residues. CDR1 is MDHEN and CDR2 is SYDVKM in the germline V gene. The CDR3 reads CASWSVFGYEQYF. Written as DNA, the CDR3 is TGTGCCAGCTGGTCTGTTTTCGGCTACGAGCAGTACTTC.

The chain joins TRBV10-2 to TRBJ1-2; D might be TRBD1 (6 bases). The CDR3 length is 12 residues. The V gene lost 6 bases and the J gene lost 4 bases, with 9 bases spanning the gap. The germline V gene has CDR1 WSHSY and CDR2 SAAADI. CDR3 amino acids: CASRKDSYGYTF. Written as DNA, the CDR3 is TGCGCCAGCAGAAAGGACAGCTATGGCTACACCTTC.

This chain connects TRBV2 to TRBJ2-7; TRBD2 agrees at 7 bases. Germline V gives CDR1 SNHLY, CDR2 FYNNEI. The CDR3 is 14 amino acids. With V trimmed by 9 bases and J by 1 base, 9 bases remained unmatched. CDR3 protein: CASMAGVVSYEQYF. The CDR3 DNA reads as TGTGCCAGTATGGCGGGAGTGGTTTCCTACGAGCAGTACTTC.

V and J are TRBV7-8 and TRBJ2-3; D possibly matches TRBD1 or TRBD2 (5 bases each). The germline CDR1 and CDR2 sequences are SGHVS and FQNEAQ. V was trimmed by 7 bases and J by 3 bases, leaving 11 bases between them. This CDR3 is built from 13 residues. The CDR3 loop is CASTRGETDTQYF. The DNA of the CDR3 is TGTGCCAGCACACGAGGGGAAACAGATACGCAGTATTTT.

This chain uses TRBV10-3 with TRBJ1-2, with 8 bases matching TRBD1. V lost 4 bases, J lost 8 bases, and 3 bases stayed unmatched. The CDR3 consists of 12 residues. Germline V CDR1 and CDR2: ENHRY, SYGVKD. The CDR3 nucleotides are TGTGCCATCAGTGGGGGGGACAGGGGCTACACCTTC. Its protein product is CAISGGDRGYTF.

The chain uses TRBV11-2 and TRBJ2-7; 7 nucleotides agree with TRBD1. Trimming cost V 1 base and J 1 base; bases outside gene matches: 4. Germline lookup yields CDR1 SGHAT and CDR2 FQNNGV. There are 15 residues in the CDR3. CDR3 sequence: CASSLAWDSSYEQYF. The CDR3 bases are TGTGCCAGCAGCTTAGCTTGGGACAGTTCCTACGAGCAGTACTTC.

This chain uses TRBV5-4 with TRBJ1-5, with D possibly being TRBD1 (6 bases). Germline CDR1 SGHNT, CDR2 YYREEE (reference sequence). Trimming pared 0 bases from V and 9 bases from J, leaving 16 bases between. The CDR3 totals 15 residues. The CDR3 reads CASSLAGQGYPPQHF. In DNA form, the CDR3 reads TGTGCCAGCAGCTTGGCGGGACAAGGCTATCCGCCCCAGCATTTT.

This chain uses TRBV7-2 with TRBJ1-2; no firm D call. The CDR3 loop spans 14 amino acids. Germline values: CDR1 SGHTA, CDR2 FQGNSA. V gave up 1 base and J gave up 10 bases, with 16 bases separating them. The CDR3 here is CASSLDRGRAPYTF. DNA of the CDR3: TGTGCCAGCAGCTTAGACCGGGGTCGAGCTCCCTACACCTTC.

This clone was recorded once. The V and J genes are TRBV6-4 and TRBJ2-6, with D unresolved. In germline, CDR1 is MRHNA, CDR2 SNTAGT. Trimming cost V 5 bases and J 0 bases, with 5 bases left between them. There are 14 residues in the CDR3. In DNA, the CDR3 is TGTGCCAGCAGTCCTAGCTCTGGGGCCAACGTCCTGACTTTC. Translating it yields CASSPSSGANVLTF.

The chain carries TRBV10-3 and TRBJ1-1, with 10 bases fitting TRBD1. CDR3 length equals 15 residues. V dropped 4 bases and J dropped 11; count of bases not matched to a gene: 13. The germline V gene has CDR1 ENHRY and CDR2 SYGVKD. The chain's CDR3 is CAISGGTGEIGVAFF. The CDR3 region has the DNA TGTGCCATCAGTGGAGGGACAGGGGAGATTGGTGTGGCTTTCTTT.

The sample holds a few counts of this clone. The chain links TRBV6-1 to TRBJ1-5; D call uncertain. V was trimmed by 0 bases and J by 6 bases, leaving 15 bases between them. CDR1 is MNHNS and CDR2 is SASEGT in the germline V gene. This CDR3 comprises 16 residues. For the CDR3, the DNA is TGTGCCAGCAGTGAAGCAGTTTTCCAAGCCAGTCAGCCCCAGCATTTT. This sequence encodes CASSEAVFQASQPQHF.

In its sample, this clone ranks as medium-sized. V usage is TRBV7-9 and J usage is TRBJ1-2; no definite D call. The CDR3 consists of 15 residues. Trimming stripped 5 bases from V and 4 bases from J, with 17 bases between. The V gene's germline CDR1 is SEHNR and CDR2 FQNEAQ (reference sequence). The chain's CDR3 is CASSPYARTAYGYTF. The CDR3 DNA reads TGTGCCAGCAGCCCCTACGCTCGGACGGCCTATGGCTACACCTTC.

CDR3 sequence: CASAPRDLPGNEQFF. Written as DNA, the CDR3 is TGTGCCTCCGCCCCGCGGGACCTGCCCGGCAATGAGCAGTTCTTC. This chain joins TRBV27 and TRBJ2-1, with D possibly TRBD2 on 6 matching bases. Between the trimmed V and J ends, which lost 11 bases and 6 bases, there was a span of 23 bases. Germline V lookup: CDR1 MNHEY, CDR2 SMNVEV (reference sequence). CDR3 length: 15 residues.

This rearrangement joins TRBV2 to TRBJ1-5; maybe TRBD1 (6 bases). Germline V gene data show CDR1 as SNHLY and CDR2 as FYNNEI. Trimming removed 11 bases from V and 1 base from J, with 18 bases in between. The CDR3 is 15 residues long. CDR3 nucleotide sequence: TGTGCCTCCACACAGGGCCGGGGGAGCAATCAGCCCCAGCATTTT. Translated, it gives CASTQGRGSNQPQHF.

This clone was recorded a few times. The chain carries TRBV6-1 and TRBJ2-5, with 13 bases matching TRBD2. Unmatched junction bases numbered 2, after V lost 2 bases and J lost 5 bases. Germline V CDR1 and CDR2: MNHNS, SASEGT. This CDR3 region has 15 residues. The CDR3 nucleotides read TGTGCCAGCAGTGAAACTAGCGGGGGGGCCGAGACCCAGTACTTC. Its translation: CASSETSGGAETQYF.

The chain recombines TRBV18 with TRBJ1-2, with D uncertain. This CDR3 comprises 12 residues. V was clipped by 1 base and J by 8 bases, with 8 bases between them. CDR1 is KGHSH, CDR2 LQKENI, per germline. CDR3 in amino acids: CASSPQGKGYTF. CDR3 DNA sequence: TGTGCCAGCTCACCACAGGGTAAAGGCTACACCTTC. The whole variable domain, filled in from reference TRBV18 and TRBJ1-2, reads NAGVMQNPRHLVRRRGQEARLRCSPMKGHSHVYWYRQLPEEGLKFMVYLQKENIIDESGMPKERFSAEFPKEGPSILRIQQVVRGDSAAYFCASSPQGKGYTFGSGTRLTVV.